The following is a T cell receptor (beta chain) sequence with its context. The target antigen is unknown. This specimen comes from a study of beta chain features in type 1 diabetes. Overall study findings and caveats: Healthy donors had naive, central memory and Treg TCRB repertoires that appeared less similar than those seen among patients. Shorter templates might be favored by PCR, equally in patients and controls.

Since all of the isolated RNA was reverse transcribed, expressed TCRB transcripts were what got sequenced. Clones were sequenced by immunoSEQ multiplex PCR, and TCRdb holds only the in-frame ones, with some missing. Among fewer than 900,000 clones listed, 15% to 20% were seen once. The CDR3 consists of 12 residues. Deletions cut 2 bases from V and 5 bases from J, with 7 bases between. CDR1 is SGHNT and CDR2 is YYREEE in the germline V gene (reference sequence). Specimen: naive CD4+ T cells from blood. The V call is TRBV5-4, the J call TRBJ1-1; D remains unclear. The TCR was taken from a woman aged 18-29 years in good health. The CDR3 here is CASSFLETEAFF. In DNA form, the CDR3 reads TGTGCCAGCAGCTTTCTGGAGACTGAAGCTTTCTTT.